This T cell receptor beta chain was profiled in a study of shared clonotypes between healthy human individuals. Study background: CD4 naive and memory got three plates each, CD8 naive two, CD8 memory one.

CD4+ cells underwent separation, giving CD45RA+ naive and CD45RA-negative memory subsets. General study findings and limits: The study found lower generation probabilities in non-shared clonotypes than in those shared by all four donors. Shared clonotypes: about 5.3% naive CD4, around 4% naive CD8, roughly 2.4% memory CD4, around 0.4% memory CD8.

Concerning this clone itself: No antigen is known for it.

V lost 5 bases, J lost 0 bases, and 11 bases lay in between. Germline-derived CDR1 and CDR2 are SEHNR and FQNEAQ (reference sequence). The CDR3 is made up of 14 amino acids. This table comes from immunoSEQ multiplex PCR, and its TCRdb copy is limited to in-frame clones, with some not included. The table includes millions of clones, over 85% detected once. The sequenced material came from naive CD4+ T cells sorted from blood. Subset denoted: CD45RA+ positively selected. This sequence was found in a man aged 18-30 years in good health. The chain recombines TRBV7-9 with TRBJ2-7, with D perhaps matching TRBD2 (5 bases). The CDR3 nucleotides read TGTGCCAGCAGCCCCACTAGTTCCTCCTACGAGCAGTACTTC. This translates into CASSPTSSSYEQYF. The full variable domain, its missing parts supplied by reference TRBV7-9 and TRBJ2-7, is DTGVSQNPRHKITKRGQNVTFRCDPISEHNRLYWYRQTLGQGPEFLTYFQNEAQLEKSRLLSDRFSAERPKGSFSTLEIQRTEQGDSAMYLCASSPTSSSYEQYFGPGTRLTVT.